These 16 T cell receptor beta chains were sequenced from one sample in a study of blood T cells in healthy people across ages. Primed by a sample-barcoded 5' primer and a J-beta primer mix, a second PCR proceeded for 7 to 11 cycles. TCRdb processed the 5' RACE reads anew with MiXCR; each CDR3 protein has one entry. The sample carries fewer than 900,000 distinct CDR3 sequences, about 37% recorded once. The material sequenced was blood. The source of these receptors is a man between 18 and 29 years old in good health.

In its sample, this clonotype was seen a few times. One junction end does not reproduce the germline sequence, and a read error may be involved. The chain recombines TRBV7-9 with TRBJ2-1, with 11 bases fitting TRBD1. CDR1 and CDR2 (germline): SEHNR, FQNEAQ (reference sequence). This CDR3 has 16 residues. CDR3 residues: CANSLLRTGGFNEQFF. The CDR3 DNA follows: TGTGCCAACAGCTTATTGCGGACAGGGGGCTTCAATGAGCAGTTCTTC.

This clonotype was seen a few times. The chain couples TRBV5-1 to TRBJ1-2, with 9 bases identical to TRBD1. J gave up 4 bases and V 0 bases, and 4 bases lay outside the gene matches. Germline V gene lookup returns CDR1 SGHRS and CDR2 YFSETQ. The CDR3 consists of 15 residues. The DNA for the CDR3 is TGCGCCAGCAGCTTGGTCGGGGACAGGGCCTATGGCTACACCTTC. Protein product: CASSLVGDRAYGYTF.

The sample holds many counts of this clonotype. The chain is built from TRBV12-3 or TRBV12-4 and TRBJ2-3, with D hard to call. The CDR3 sequence is 14 residues long. V was cut by 4 bases and J by 2 bases, with 10 bases left in between. The CDR3 spells CASSSYSPTDTQYF. For the CDR3, the DNA is TGTGCCAGCAGTTCATACAGTCCCACAGATACGCAGTATTTT.

The rearrangement links TRBV7-2 to TRBJ2-1; 8 bases map to TRBD1. The CDR3 consists of 16 residues. The J segment lost 0 bases and the V segment lost 4 bases, leaving 5 bases of the junction unmatched. Germline values: CDR1 SGHTA, CDR2 FQGNSA. The CDR3 loop reads CASSSKTGASYNEQFF. The CDR3 DNA follows: TGTGCCAGCAGCTCCAAGACAGGGGCCTCCTACAATGAGCAGTTCTTC.

This clonotype was detected only a few times. The V and J genes are TRBV12-3 or TRBV12-4 and TRBJ2-3; TRBD2 aligns across 9 bases. V gave up 5 bases and J gave up 2 bases; unmatched junction bases: 23. This CDR3 spans 21 amino acids. In DNA form, the CDR3 reads TGTGCCAGCAGTACCCAAACCGAACTAGCGGGTCCCCACCACGACACAGATACGCAGTATTTT. Encoded protein: CASSTQTELAGPHHDTDTQYF.

The chain couples TRBV27 to TRBJ1-1; possible D gene TRBD1, 6 bases. Trimming cost V 6 bases and J 4 bases, with 12 bases left between them. Germline lookup yields CDR1 MNHEY and CDR2 SMNVEV (reference sequence). The CDR3 is made up of 13 amino acids. The CDR3: CASRLQGRTEAFF. As DNA, the CDR3 is TGTGCCAGCAGGTTACAGGGCCGCACTGAAGCTTTCTTT.

J is TRBJ2-1 and V is TRBV29-1; D is perhaps TRBD1 (5 bases). The germline V gene encodes CDR1 SQVTM and CDR2 ANQGSEA. The ends were cut back, 4 bases at V and 0 bases at J, with 13 bases in the middle. The CDR3 sequence is 15 residues long. The CDR3, as DNA: TGCAGCGTTGTACGTAGGGGTAGCTCCTACAATGAGCAGTTCTTC. This codes for CSVVRRGSSYNEQFF.

The chain employs TRBV7-8 and TRBJ2-1; the D call may be TRBD1 or TRBD2 (5 bases each). The CDR3 runs 15 residues. The V end lost 3 bases, the J end lost 10 bases, and 19 bases lay between the germline ends. Germline V gene data show CDR1 as SGHVS and CDR2 as FQNEAQ. For the CDR3, the DNA is TGTGCCAGCAGCTTGGGGGACCCTCGAATGATGGAGCAGTTCTTC. Its translation: CASSLGDPRMMEQFF.

Ten or more counts support this clonotype. The chain employs TRBV7-8 and TRBJ2-7, with D possibly being TRBD1 (6 bases). V shed 3 bases and J shed 1 base, with 19 bases lying between them. Germline V gene data show CDR1 as SGHVS and CDR2 as FQNEAQ. This CDR3 region has 17 residues. CDR3 nucleotide sequence: TGTGCCAGCAGCTTCCCGGCACAGGGACATACTTCCTACGAGCAGTACTTC. Amino acid sequence: CASSFPAQGHTSYEQYF.

This chain uses TRBV6-6 with TRBJ1-2, with 7 bases matching TRBD1. V shed 7 bases, J shed 2 bases, and the junction held 16 bases outside the gene matches. The CDR3 loop spans 17 amino acids. Germline V CDR1 and CDR2: MNHNY, SVGAGI (reference sequence). CDR3 loop: CASTKNREQGTNYGYTF. CDR3 bases: TGTGCCAGCACTAAGAACAGGGAACAGGGGACCAACTATGGCTACACCTTC.

This clonotype was seen a handful of times. CDR3 protein: CASSYSKGNQNSPLHF. The DNA of the CDR3 is TGTGCCAGCAGTTACTCGAAGGGCAATCAGAATTCACCCCTCCACTTT. The rearrangement uses TRBV6-5 and TRBJ1-6, with D hard to call. The CDR3 runs 16 residues. Trimming stripped 0 bases from V and 7 bases from J, with 13 bases between. The V gene's germline CDR1 is MNHEY and CDR2 SVGAGI.

This clonotype was observed a handful of times. V and J are TRBV20-1 and TRBJ2-1, with 12 bases identical to TRBD2. J gave up 6 bases and V 1 base, and 7 bases lay outside the gene matches. The CDR3 sequence is 16 residues long. Germline assignment: CDR1 DFQATT and CDR2 SNEGSKA (reference sequence). The CDR3: CSARGGGLAGFNEQFF. The CDR3 region has the DNA TGCAGTGCTAGAGGAGGGGGACTAGCGGGCTTCAATGAGCAGTTCTTC.

This clonotype was detected many times. The chain combines TRBV12-3 or TRBV12-4 with TRBJ2-7; 10 nucleotides agree with TRBD1. The CDR3 loop spans 13 amino acids. V lost 3 bases to trimming and J lost 6 bases; unmatched junction nucleotides: 2. CDR3 region: CASSLTGGGEQYF. Here the CDR3 DNA reads TGTGCCAGCAGTTTGACAGGGGGCGGCGAGCAGTACTTC.

Here the CDR3 DNA reads TGTGCCAGCAGCTGGCGGGTGGTCACAGATACGCAGTATTTT. It encodes CASSWRVVTDTQYF. This chain joins TRBV7-2 and TRBJ2-3; maybe TRBD2 (5 bases). This CDR3 is 14 amino acids long. V lost 4 bases, J lost 2 bases, and 10 bases lay in between. Germline V gene sequence: CDR1 SGHTA, CDR2 FQGNSA.

This chain uses TRBV27 with TRBJ1-1; D not resolved. Germline V gene sequence: CDR1 MNHEY, CDR2 SMNVEV (reference sequence). Trimming took 0 bases from V and 7 from J, leaving 12 bases between them. This CDR3 spans 14 amino acids. The CDR3 DNA is TGTGCCAGCAGTTTATCGAGAAACTCGGGTGAAGCTTTCTTT. Residues: CASSLSRNSGEAFF.

This clonotype was counted a few times. The genes are TRBV20-1 and TRBJ1-2; 11 bases match TRBD1. The CDR3 length is 13 residues. Germline values: CDR1 DFQATT, CDR2 SNEGSKA (reference sequence). The J segment lost 4 bases and the V segment lost 5 bases, leaving 3 bases of the junction unmatched. CDR3 sequence (DNA): TGCAGTGCTCGGACAGGGGGCGTCTATGGCTACACCTTC. It encodes CSARTGGVYGYTF.